This T cell receptor beta chain was profiled in a study of immune heterogeneity within non-small cell lung tumors. General study points: Individual patients' high-frequency T-cell receptor beta clonotypes were largely distinct from one another.

With 32 V and 13 J primers, multiplex PCR amplified the TCR beta CDR3. MiXCR, run by TCRdb on the multiplex PCR reads, gives a single entry per CDR3 protein. The table records 5,000 or so distinct CDR3 sequences, 20% to 25% of them present only once. This clonotype was seen a handful of times. Antigen unknown. Samples each supplied around 640 ng of bulk tumor genomic DNA as template. Surgery yielded several widely spaced biopsies per primary tumor. Patients had untreated, newly diagnosed non-small cell lung cancer and underwent curative surgery. V was shortened by 7 bases and J by 1 base, with 13 bases between the two germline ends. This CDR3 region has 14 residues. Germline CDR1 is SNHLY and CDR2 is FYNNEI.

The sequencing sample was made of lung tumor tissue. The genes are TRBV2 and TRBJ2-5, with D possibly TRBD2 on 6 matching bases. This sequence originates from a man in his 60s with non-small cell lung cancer. This CDR3 reads CASTWGGSQETQYF. The DNA for the CDR3 is TGTGCCAGCACCTGGGGAGGCTCCCAAGAGACCCAGTACTTC.